This T cell receptor beta chain originates from a study of T cell responses to AZD1222 COVID-19 vaccine. Whole-study results and caveats: At 160-218 and 743-854, vaccine-associated CD4 TCRs were dominant, and they spanned spike. It was only after the peak T cell response that any repertoires were sampled. Seropositive AZD1222 recipients at baseline numbered only five or six.

As regards this clone: Its antigen remains unidentified.

Some clones are missing from TCRdb's copy, which holds only in-frame ones; the method was immunoSEQ multiplex PCR. Here the sample spans tens of thousands of clones, about nine tenths being singletons. This specimen consisted of peripheral blood, obtained 28 days after the second AZD1222 dose. This receptor was taken from an adult who received the AZD1222 COVID-19 vaccine.

CDR3 DNA sequence: TGTGCCAGTAGCGCACCCGGAAACACCATATATTTT. It specifies CASSAPGNTIYF. The chain carries TRBV19 and TRBJ1-3, with no clear D. The CDR3 is made up of 12 amino acids. With 6 bases removed from V and 4 bases from J, the gap between germline ends came to 7 bases. Germline V gene sequence: CDR1 LNHDA, CDR2 SQIVND (reference sequence).